This TCR beta chain originates from a study of long-term antiretroviral therapy in people with HIV. V was clipped by 0 bases and J by 1 base, with 13 bases between them. CDR1 and CDR2 from the germline V gene are SGHRS and YFSETQ. The CDR3 runs 16 residues. Running of the v3.0 immunoSEQ assay took place at survey level. Clones were sequenced by immunoSEQ multiplex PCR, and TCRdb holds only the in-frame ones, with some missing. The sample shows under 40,000 clones, roughly 81% of them seen only once. The TCR originated in a woman aged 25 to 39 with HIV. The sequencing here drew on unsorted PBMCs, taken 2.7 to 2.9 years before starting antiretroviral therapy. The chain is built from TRBV5-1 and TRBJ1-1; the D is unclear. This chain's CDR3 is CASSLVSAGPNTEAFF. In nucleotides, the CDR3 is TGCGCCAGCAGCTTGGTAAGCGCAGGACCGAACACTGAAGCTTTCTTT.